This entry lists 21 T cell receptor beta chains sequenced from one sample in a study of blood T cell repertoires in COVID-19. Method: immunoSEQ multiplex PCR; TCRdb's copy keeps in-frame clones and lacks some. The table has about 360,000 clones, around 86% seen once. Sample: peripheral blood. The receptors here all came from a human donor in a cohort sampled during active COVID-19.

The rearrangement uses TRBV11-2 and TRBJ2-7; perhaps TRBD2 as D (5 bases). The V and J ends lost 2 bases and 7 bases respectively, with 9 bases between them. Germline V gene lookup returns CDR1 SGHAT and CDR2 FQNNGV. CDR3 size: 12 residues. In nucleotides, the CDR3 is TGTGCCAGCAGCTTAACGGGAAAAGAGCAGTACTTC. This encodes CASSLTGKEQYF.

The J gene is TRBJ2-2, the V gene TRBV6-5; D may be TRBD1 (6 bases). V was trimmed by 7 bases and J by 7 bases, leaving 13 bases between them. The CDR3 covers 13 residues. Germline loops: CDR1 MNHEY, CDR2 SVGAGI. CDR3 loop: CASKAGEIGELFF. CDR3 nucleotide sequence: TGTGCCAGCAAGGCAGGGGAGATCGGGGAGCTGTTTTTT.

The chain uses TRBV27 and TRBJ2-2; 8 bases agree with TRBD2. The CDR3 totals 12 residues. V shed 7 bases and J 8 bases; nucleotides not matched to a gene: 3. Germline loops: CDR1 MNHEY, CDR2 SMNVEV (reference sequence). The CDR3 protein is CASNSGGGELFF. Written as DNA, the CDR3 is TGTGCCAGCAACTCGGGAGGGGGGGAGCTGTTTTTT.

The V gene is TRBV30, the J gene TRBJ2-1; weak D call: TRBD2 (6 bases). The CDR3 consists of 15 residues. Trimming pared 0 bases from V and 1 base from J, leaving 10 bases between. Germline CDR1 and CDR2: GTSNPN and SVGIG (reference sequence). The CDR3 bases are TGTGCCTGGAGTGTCACCGGGAGTTCCTACAATGAGCAGTTCTTC. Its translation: CAWSVTGSSYNEQFF.

The CDR3 DNA reads as TGTGCCAGCAGCGAAAGCGGGATATCCTGGGAGCAGTTCTTC. It is translated as CASSESGISWEQFF. The genes are TRBV3-1 (or the pseudogene TRBV3-2) and TRBJ2-1; 7 bases align to TRBD2. Germline lookup yields CDR1 LGHDT and CDR2 YNNKEL (reference sequence). The CDR3 covers 14 residues. V lost 5 bases to trimming and J lost 10 bases; unmatched junction nucleotides: 11.

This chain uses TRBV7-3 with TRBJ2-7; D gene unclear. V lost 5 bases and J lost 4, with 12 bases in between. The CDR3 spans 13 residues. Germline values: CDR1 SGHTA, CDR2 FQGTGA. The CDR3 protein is CASSLSPTYEQYF. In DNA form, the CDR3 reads TGTGCCAGCAGCCTAAGCCCCACTTACGAGCAGTACTTC.

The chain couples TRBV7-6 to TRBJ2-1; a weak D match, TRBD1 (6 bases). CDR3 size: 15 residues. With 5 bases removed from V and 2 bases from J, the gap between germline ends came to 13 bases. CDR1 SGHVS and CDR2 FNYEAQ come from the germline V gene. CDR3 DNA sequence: TGTGCCAGCAGCCTACAGGGATATACCTACAATGAGCAGTTCTTC. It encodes CASSLQGYTYNEQFF.

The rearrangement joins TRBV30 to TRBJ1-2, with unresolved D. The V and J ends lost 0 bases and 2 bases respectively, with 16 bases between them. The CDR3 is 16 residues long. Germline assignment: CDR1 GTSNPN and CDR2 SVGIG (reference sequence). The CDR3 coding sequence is TGTGCCTGGAGTGTAATTCTAGGCAGTGCCAACTATGGCTACACCTTC. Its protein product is CAWSVILGSANYGYTF.

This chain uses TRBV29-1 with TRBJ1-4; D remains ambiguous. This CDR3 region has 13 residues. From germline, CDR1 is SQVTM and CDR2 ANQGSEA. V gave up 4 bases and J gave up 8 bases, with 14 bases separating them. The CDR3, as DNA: TGCAGCGTTGTGGAGGGCCTTGGGGAAAAACTGTTTTTT. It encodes CSVVEGLGEKLFF.

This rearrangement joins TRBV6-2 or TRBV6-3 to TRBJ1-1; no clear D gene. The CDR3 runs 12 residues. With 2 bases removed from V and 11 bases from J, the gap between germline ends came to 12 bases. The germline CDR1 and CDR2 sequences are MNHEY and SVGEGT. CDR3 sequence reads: CASSYIRDWAFF. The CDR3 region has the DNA TGTGCCAGCAGTTACATCCGCGATTGGGCTTTCTTT.

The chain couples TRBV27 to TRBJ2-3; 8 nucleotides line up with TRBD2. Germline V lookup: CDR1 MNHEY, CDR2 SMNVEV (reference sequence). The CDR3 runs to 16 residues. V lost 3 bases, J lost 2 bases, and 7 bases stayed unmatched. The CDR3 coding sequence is TGTGCCAGCAGTTTGGCGGGGGGAAGAATCACAGATACGCAGTATTTT. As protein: CASSLAGGRITDTQYF.

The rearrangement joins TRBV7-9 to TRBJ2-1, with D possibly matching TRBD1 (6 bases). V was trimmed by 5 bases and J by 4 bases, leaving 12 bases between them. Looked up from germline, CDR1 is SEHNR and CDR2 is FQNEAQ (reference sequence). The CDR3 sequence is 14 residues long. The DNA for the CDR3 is TGTGCCAGCAGCCTAGGACAGACGTACAATGAGCAGTTCTTC. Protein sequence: CASSLGQTYNEQFF.

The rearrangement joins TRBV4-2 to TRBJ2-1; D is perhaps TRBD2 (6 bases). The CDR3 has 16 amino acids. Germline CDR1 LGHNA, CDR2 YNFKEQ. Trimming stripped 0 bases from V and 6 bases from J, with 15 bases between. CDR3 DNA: TGTGCCAGCAGCCAAGACGCCGGTGGAGGGGCCAATGAGCAGTTCTTC. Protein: CASSQDAGGGANEQFF.

CDR3 DNA sequence: TGTGCCAGTAGTCCCCAGGGTGGCGGCTACACCTTC. Its protein is CASSPQGGGYTF. The J gene is TRBJ1-2, the V gene TRBV19; the D gene is possibly TRBD1 (5 bases). The CDR3 loop spans 12 amino acids. The germline CDR1 and CDR2 sequences are LNHDA and SQIVND (reference sequence). Trimming cost V 5 bases and J 8 bases, with 12 bases left between them.

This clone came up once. As DNA, the CDR3 is TGTGCCAGCAGCTTAGGCACAACAGATACGCAGTATTTT. This translates into CASSLGTTDTQYF. The V gene is TRBV11-1, the J gene TRBJ2-3; D ambiguous. V was pared by 1 base and J by 3 bases, with 5 bases between. Germline values: CDR1 SGHAT, CDR2 FQDESV (reference sequence). This CDR3 is 13 amino acids long.

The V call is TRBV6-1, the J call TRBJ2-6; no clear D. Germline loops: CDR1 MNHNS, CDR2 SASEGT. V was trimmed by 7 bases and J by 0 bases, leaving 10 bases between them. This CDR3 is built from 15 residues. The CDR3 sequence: CASTNSDSGANVLTF. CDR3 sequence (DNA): TGTGCCAGCACTAACAGTGACTCTGGGGCCAACGTCCTGACTTTC.

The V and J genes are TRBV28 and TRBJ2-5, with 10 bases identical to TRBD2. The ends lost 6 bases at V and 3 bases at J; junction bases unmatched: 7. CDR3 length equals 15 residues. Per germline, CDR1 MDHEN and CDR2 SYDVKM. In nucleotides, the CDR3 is TGTGCCAGCAGCGAACTAGCGGGACAAGAAGAGACCCAGTACTTC. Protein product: CASSELAGQEETQYF. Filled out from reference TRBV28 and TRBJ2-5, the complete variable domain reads DVKVTQSSRYLVKRTGEKVFLECVQDMDHENMFWYRQDPGLGLRLIYFSYDVKMKEKGDIPEGYSVSREKKERFSLILESASTNQTSMYLCASSELAGQEETQYFGPGTRLLVL.

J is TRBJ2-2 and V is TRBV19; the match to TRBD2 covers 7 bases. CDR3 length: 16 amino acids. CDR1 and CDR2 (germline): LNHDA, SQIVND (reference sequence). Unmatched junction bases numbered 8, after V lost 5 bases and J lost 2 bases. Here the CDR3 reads CASSDRDYLNTGELFF. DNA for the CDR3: TGTGCCAGTAGTGACCGGGACTACCTAAACACCGGGGAGCTGTTTTTT.

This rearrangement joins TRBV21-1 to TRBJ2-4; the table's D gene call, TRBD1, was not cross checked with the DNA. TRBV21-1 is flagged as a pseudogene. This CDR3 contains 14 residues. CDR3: CASIIGTASDIQYF. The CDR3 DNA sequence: TGTGCCAGCATCATAGGGACAGCGAGTGACATTCAGTACTTC.

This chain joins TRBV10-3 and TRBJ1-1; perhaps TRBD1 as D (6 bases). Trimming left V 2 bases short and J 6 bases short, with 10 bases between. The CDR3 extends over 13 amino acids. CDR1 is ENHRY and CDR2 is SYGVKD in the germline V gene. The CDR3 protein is CAISEAAGAEAFF. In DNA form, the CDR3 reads TGTGCCATCAGTGAGGCCGCAGGGGCTGAAGCTTTCTTT.

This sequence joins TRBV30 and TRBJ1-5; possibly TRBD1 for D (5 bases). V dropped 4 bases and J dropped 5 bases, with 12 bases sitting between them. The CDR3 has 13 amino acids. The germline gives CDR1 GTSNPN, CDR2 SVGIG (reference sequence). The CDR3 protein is CAWNGGKDQPQHF. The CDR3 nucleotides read TGTGCCTGGAATGGGGGGAAGGATCAGCCCCAGCATTTT.